The next 19 T cell receptor beta chains were all read from a single sample in a study of a mutant IDH1 vaccine in newly diagnosed glioma. Here immunoSEQ multiplex PCR was the method, and the copy in TCRdb shows in-frame clones only, minus some. The sample carries about 39,000 clones, over 70% recorded once. No antigen has been assigned to these receptors. The time point here: week 11, during vaccination. Alongside topical imiquimod, each dose of vaccine comprised 300 ug of mutant IDH1 20-mer peptide. Sequencing was performed on peripheral blood mononuclear cells (PBMCs), taken from a glioma patient whose treatment included an IDH1 peptide vaccine. The receptors here all came from a woman in her 30s with glioma. Some clones in this sample may be carry-over from other donors' samples.

The DNA of the CDR3 is TGCAGCGTAAGGGGGAGCTCCTACGAGCAGTACTTC. Translating it yields CSVRGSSYEQYF. The chain has TRBV29-1 and TRBJ2-7; D might be TRBD1 (6 bases). V lost 6 bases to trimming and J lost 0 bases, with 9 bases between them. The length of the CDR3 is 12 residues. Germline assignment: CDR1 SQVTM and CDR2 ANQGSEA.

The rearrangement links TRBV10-3 to TRBJ1-3; 8 nucleotides align to TRBD1. V lost 11 bases to trimming and J lost 4 bases; unmatched junction nucleotides: 4. Germline V lookup: CDR1 ENHRY, CDR2 SYGVKD. The CDR3 spans 12 residues. The CDR3 protein is CAQGAEGNTIYF. The CDR3 nucleotides are TGTGCCCAGGGGGCGGAAGGAAACACCATATATTTT.

This clone was observed a few times. One end of the junction is discordant with germline, which a read error may explain. In the same sample, other DNA sequences code for this CDR3. V gene TRBV7-7 combines with J gene TRBJ2-7, with 10 bases aligning to TRBD1. CDR3 length equals 13 residues. Germline V gene sequence: CDR1 SSHAT, CDR2 FNYEAQ (reference sequence). The CDR3 here is CASSLGTGDEQYF. The CDR3 DNA reads as TGTGCTAGCAGCCTCGGGACAGGGGACGAGCAGTACTTC.

The V and J genes are TRBV6-1 and TRBJ1-6; the match to TRBD1 covers 8 bases. The ends lost 9 bases at V and 7 bases at J; junction bases unmatched: 11. This CDR3 is 15 amino acids long. Germline assignment: CDR1 MNHNS and CDR2 SASEGT. Here the CDR3 DNA reads TGTGCCAGTAGCGTTATGACAGGGGTCAATTCACCCCTCCACTTT. Protein: CASSVMTGVNSPLHF.

This clone was detected only once. The chain combines TRBV7-2 with TRBJ2-3, with TRBD2 identical over 15 bases. CDR3 length: 17 amino acids. CDR1 is SGHTA, CDR2 FQGNSA, per germline. V shed 6 bases, J shed 0 bases, and the junction held 4 bases outside the gene matches. The DNA of the CDR3 is TGTGCCAGCAGTCCCGGACTAGCGGGAGGGAGCACAGATACGCAGTATTTT. Its translation: CASSPGLAGGSTDTQYF.

V is TRBV19 and J is TRBJ1-4, with 9 bases that match TRBD1. Germline V gene lookup returns CDR1 LNHDA and CDR2 SQIVND (reference sequence). V was clipped by 6 bases and J by 8 bases; unmatched bases: 10. This CDR3 contains 15 residues. The DNA for the CDR3 is TGTGCCAGTAGGACCCGGGCACAGGGGGCGGAAAAACTGTTTTTT. It specifies CASRTRAQGAEKLFF.

The V and J genes are TRBV5-1 and TRBJ1-3; D gene ambiguous. This CDR3 contains 17 residues. In germline, CDR1 is SGHRS, CDR2 YFSETQ. With 0 bases removed from V and 0 bases from J, the gap between germline ends came to 13 bases. The CDR3 DNA is TGCGCCAGCAGCTTGGTAGAGGCGAGAAGCTCTGGAAACACCATATATTTT. It is translated as CASSLVEARSSGNTIYF.

The V and J genes are TRBV4-1 and TRBJ2-3; possibly TRBD1 for D (6 bases). Germline V gives CDR1 MGHRA, CDR2 YSYEKL. V was trimmed by 0 bases and J by 0 bases, leaving 10 bases between them. CDR3 length: 16 residues. The DNA for the CDR3 is TGCGCCAGCAGCCAAGATCGAGGACAGAGCACAGATACGCAGTATTTT. Its protein is CASSQDRGQSTDTQYF.

This rearrangement joins TRBV28 to TRBJ1-5; 7 bases line up with TRBD1. Per the germline V gene, CDR1 is MDHEN and CDR2 is SYDVKM. After removal of 6 bases from V and 3 bases from J, the junction contained 8 bases not matched to a gene. The CDR3 covers 15 residues. The CDR3 sequence is CASSFRDRPNQPQHF. Written as DNA, the CDR3 is TGTGCCAGCAGCTTCCGGGACAGACCCAATCAGCCCCAGCATTTT.

This CDR3 is CAWRQEGYSNQPQHF. The DNA of the CDR3 is TGTGCCTGGAGACAGGAAGGTTATAGCAATCAGCCCCAGCATTTT. The chain links TRBV30 to TRBJ1-5, with a possible D match to TRBD1 (5 bases). Germline CDR1 GTSNPN, CDR2 SVGIG (reference sequence). The CDR3 sequence is 15 residues long. With 3 bases removed from V and 0 bases from J, the gap between germline ends came to 12 bases.

The chain joins TRBV7-9 to TRBJ1-2, with D perhaps matching TRBD1 (6 bases). V shed 4 bases and J shed 4 bases, with 16 bases lying between them. Germline CDR1 SEHNR, CDR2 FQNEAQ (reference sequence). The CDR3 has 15 amino acids. CDR3 sequence: CASSSQMGGGYGYTF. The CDR3 bases are TGTGCCAGCAGCTCCCAGATGGGAGGGGGCTATGGCTACACCTTC. The variable domain in full, with the rest retrieved from reference TRBV7-9 and TRBJ1-2, is DTGVSQNPRHKITKRGQNVTFRCDPISEHNRLYWYRQTLGQGPEFLTYFQNEAQLEKSRLLSDRFSAERPKGSFSTLEIQRTEQGDSAMYLCASSSQMGGGYGYTFGSGTRLTVV.

This clone was observed a single time. The J gene is TRBJ2-2, the V gene TRBV25-1; TRBD1 matches at 9 bases. Trimming at V came to 4 bases and at J to 0 bases, leaving 3 bases not matched to a gene. This CDR3 region has 16 residues. Germline V gives CDR1 MGHDK, CDR2 SYGVNS. CDR3 region: CASSGGQGTNTGELFF. CDR3 nucleotides: TGTGCCAGCAGTGGGGGACAGGGAACGAACACCGGGGAGCTGTTTTTT.

In this sample, this clone turned up once. The chain couples TRBV10-3 to TRBJ2-7, with 9 bases that match TRBD2. The length of the CDR3 is 11 residues. CDR1 and CDR2 (germline): ENHRY, SYGVKD. CDR3 residues: CGAGGPYEQYF. The DNA for the CDR3 is TGTGGGGCGGGAGGGCCATACGAGCAGTACTTC.

The V gene is TRBV6-1, the J gene TRBJ2-7; D perhaps matches TRBD1 (7 bases). Trimming removed 1 base from V and 3 bases from J, with 19 bases in between. The CDR3 totals 17 residues. Germline V gene lookup returns CDR1 MNHNS and CDR2 SASEGT. CDR3 loop: CASSEVRGWDRFYEQYF. As DNA, the CDR3 is TGTGCCAGCAGTGAAGTGCGGGGCTGGGACAGATTCTACGAGCAGTACTTC.

This CDR3 is CASTFTRGGTGELFF. The CDR3 DNA is TGTGCCAGCACCTTTACCAGAGGTGGGACCGGGGAGCTGTTTTTT. This chain links TRBV6-5 with TRBJ2-2; D gene ambiguous. The V end was cut by 7 bases, the J end by 5 bases, with 17 bases between. Germline CDR1 and CDR2: MNHEY and SVGAGI. The CDR3 has 15 amino acids.

V gene TRBV27 combines with J gene TRBJ1-2; possibly TRBD1 for D (5 bases). Between the trimmed V and J ends, which lost 0 bases and 7 bases, there was a span of 9 bases. This CDR3 has 13 residues. Germline V gene data show CDR1 as MNHEY and CDR2 as SMNVEV (reference sequence). CDR3 in amino acids: CASSLSTRAGYTF. The CDR3 DNA sequence: TGTGCCAGCAGTTTATCGACCAGGGCTGGCTACACCTTC.

This chain links TRBV10-3 with TRBJ2-2, with D unresolved. CDR3 length equals 11 residues. V lost 11 bases to trimming and J lost 7 bases, with 11 bases between them. Germline V CDR1 and CDR2: ENHRY, SYGVKD. CDR3 coding DNA: TGTGCCGCCACTAAGGACGGGGAGCTGTTTTTT. It yields the protein CAATKDGELFF.

The J gene is TRBJ2-3, the V gene TRBV20-1; maybe TRBD2 (7 bases). In germline, CDR1 is DFQATT, CDR2 SNEGSKA (reference sequence). The CDR3 consists of 10 residues. V shed 5 bases and J shed 11 bases, with 11 bases lying between them. The CDR3 coding sequence is TGCAGTGCTCCGGGGGGCCGGCAGTATTTT. Translated, it gives CSAPGGRQYF.

This clone came up a few times. The chain combines TRBV30 with TRBJ1-2, with a tentative D call TRBD1 (6 bases). The V gene's germline CDR1 is GTSNPN and CDR2 SVGIG (reference sequence). The CDR3 totals 17 residues. V dropped 0 bases and J dropped 2 bases, with 19 bases sitting between them. The CDR3 here is CAWSVERGHSANYGYTF. DNA of the CDR3: TGTGCCTGGAGTGTAGAACGGGGACACAGCGCCAACTATGGCTACACCTTC.